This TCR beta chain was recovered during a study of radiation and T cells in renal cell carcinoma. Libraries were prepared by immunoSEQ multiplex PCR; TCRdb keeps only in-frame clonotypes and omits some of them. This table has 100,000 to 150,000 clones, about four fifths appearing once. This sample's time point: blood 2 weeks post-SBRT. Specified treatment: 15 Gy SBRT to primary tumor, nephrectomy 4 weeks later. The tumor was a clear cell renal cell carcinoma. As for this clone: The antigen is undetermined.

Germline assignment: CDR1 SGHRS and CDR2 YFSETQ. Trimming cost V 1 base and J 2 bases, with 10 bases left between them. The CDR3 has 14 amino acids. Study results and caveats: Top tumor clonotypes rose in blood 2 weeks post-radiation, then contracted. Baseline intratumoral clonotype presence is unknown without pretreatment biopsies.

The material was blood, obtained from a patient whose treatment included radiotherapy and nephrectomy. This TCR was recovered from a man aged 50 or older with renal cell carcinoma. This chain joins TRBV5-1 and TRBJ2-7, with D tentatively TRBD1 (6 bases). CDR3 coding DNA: TGCGCCAGCAGCTTGACAGGGAAGACCTACGAGCAGTACTTC. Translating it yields CASSLTGKTYEQYF. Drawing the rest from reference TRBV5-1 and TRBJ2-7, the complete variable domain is KAGVTQTPRYLIKTRGQQVTLSCSPISGHRSVSWYQQTPGQGLQFLFEYFSETQRNKGNFPGRFSGRQFSNSRSEMNVSTLELGDSALYLCASSLTGKTYEQYFGPGTRLTVT.